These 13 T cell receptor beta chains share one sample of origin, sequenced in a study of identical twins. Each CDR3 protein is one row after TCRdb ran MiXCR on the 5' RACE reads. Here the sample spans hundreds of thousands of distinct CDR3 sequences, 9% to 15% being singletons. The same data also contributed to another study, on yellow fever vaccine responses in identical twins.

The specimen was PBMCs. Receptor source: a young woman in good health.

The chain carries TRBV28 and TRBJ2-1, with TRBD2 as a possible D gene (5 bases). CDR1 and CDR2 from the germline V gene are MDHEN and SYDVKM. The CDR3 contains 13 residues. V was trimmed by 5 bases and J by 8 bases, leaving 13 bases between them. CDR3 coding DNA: TGTGCCAGCAGTGAAACTAGAGGTGATGAGCAGTTCTTC. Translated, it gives CASSETRGDEQFF.

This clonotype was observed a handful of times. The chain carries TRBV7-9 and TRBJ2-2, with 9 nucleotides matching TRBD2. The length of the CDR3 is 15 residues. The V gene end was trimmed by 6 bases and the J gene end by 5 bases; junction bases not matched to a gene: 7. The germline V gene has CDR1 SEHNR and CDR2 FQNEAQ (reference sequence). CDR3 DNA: TGTGCCAGCAGTCGACTAGCGGCCGTTACCGGGGAGCTGTTTTTT. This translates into CASSRLAAVTGELFF.

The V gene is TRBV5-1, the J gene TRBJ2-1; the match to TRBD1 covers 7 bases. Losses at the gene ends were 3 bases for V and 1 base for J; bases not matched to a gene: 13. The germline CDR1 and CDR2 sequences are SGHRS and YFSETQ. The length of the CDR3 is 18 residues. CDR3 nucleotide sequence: TGCGCCAGCAGCTCTATAAGCAAGGGACAGATTTCCTACAATGAGCAGTTCTTC. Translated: CASSSISKGQISYNEQFF.

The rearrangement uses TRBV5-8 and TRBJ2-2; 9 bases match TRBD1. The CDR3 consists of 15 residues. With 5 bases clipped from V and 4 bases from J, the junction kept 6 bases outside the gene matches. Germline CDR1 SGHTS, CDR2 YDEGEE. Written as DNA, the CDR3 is TGTGCCAGCAGTAACAGGGGGCTCGGCACCGGGGAGCTGTTTTTT. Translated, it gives CASSNRGLGTGELFF. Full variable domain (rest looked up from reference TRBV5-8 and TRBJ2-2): EAGVTQSPTHLIKTRGQQATLRCSPISGHTSVYWYQQALGLGLQFLLWYDEGEERNRGNFPPRFSGRQFPNYSSELNVNALELEDSALYLCASSNRGLGTGELFFGEGSRLTVL.

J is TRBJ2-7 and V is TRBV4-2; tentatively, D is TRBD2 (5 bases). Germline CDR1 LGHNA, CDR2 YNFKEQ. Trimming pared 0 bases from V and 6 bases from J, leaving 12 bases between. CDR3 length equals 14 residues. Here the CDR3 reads CASSQDEGLGEQYF. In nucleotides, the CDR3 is TGTGCCAGCAGCCAAGACGAGGGTTTGGGCGAGCAGTACTTC.

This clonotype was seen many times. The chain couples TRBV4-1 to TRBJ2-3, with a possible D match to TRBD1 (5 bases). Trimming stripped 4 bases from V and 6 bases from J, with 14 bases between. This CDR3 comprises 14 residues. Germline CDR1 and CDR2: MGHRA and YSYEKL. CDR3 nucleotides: TGCGCCAGCAGCCGAAATGTAGGGGCGGATACGCAGTATTTT. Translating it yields CASSRNVGADTQYF.

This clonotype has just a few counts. CDR3 coding DNA: TGCGCCAGCAGCTTGAGTTCGGAGGGGAATGAGCAGTTCTTC. It codes for CASSLSSEGNEQFF. The J gene is TRBJ2-1, the V gene TRBV5-1, with a weak D call TRBD2 (6 bases). Germline V gene sequence: CDR1 SGHRS, CDR2 YFSETQ. Trimming took 1 base from V and 7 from J, leaving 12 bases between them. The CDR3 length is 14 residues.

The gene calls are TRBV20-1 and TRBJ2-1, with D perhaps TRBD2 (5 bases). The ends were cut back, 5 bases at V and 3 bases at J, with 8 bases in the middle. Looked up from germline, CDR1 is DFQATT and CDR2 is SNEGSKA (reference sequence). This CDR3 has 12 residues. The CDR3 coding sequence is TGCAGTGCTCGGGGAAGCTACAATGAGCAGTTCTTC. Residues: CSARGSYNEQFF.

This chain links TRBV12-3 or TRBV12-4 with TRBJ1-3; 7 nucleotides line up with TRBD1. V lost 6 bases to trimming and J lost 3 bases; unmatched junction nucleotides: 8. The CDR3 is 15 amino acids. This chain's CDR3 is CASSRNRGSGNTIYF. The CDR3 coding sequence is TGTGCCAGCAGCAGAAACAGGGGAAGTGGAAACACCATATATTTT.

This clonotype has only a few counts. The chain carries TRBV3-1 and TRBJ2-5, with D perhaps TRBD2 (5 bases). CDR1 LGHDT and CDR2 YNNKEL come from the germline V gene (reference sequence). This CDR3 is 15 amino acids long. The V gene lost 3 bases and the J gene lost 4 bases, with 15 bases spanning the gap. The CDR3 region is CASSHAGGPGETQYF. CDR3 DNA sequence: TGTGCCAGCAGCCATGCCGGCGGGCCGGGAGAGACCCAGTACTTC.

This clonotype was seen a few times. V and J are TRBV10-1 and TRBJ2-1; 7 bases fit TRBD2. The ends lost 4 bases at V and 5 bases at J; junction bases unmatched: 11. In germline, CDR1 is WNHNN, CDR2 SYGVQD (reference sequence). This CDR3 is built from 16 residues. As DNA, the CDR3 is TGCGCCAGCAGTGTAAGGTCTAGCGGACCCCACAATGAGCAGTTCTTC. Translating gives CASSVRSSGPHNEQFF.

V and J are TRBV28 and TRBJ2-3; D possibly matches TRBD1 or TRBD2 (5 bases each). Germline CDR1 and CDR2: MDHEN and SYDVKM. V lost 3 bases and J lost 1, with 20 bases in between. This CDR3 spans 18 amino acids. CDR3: CASSFGWSHGGRTDTQYF. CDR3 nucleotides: TGTGCCAGCAGTTTTGGTTGGTCCCATGGGGGACGCACAGATACGCAGTATTTT.

CDR3 amino acids: CASRQTGAGNQPQHF. CDR3 DNA sequence: TGTGCCAGCAGACAAACAGGGGCAGGCAATCAGCCCCAGCATTTT. The chain joins TRBV7-9 to TRBJ1-5, with 7 bases lining up with TRBD1. V shed 6 bases, J shed 2 bases, and the junction held 7 bases outside the gene matches. CDR3 length: 15 residues. CDR1 and CDR2 (germline): SEHNR, FQNEAQ (reference sequence).